The sample holds a few counts of the clone carrying this TCR beta chain. What it recognizes is unknown. Germline-derived CDR1 and CDR2 are SGHNT and YYREEE (reference sequence). The V end was cut by 0 bases, the J end by 4 bases, with 13 bases between. The CDR3 has 16 amino acids. It was 5'RACE with constant-segment primers that produced the TCR alpha and TCR beta cDNA libraries, which carried sample barcodes and UMIs. Using its own MiXCR run on the 5' RACE reads, TCRdb lists one record per CDR3 protein. Of about 150,000 distinct CDR3 sequences in the sample, around 13% were seen once. This entry belongs to a study of T-cell memory formation after mild COVID-19. About the research overall: TCR clusters were mostly confined to one donor each.

General study results and limits: SARS-CoV-2 specificity of second-wave clones peaking day 37 was unconfirmed.

Material for sequencing was PBMCs or a T cell subset sorted from them (not recorded which). This chain connects TRBV5-4 to TRBJ2-2; tentatively, D is TRBD1 (6 bases). This clonotype was sampled from an adult woman who had mild COVID-19 (a few samples of this study predate the infection). Cell type and time point are not known. The CDR3 DNA reads as TGTGCCAGCAGCTTGGGGGTTGGGACAATCACCGGGGAGCTGTTTTTT. This translates into CASSLGVGTITGELFF.